These T cell receptor beta chains were read from a single sample in a study of OX40 agonist ivuxolimab in advanced cancers. Assay: immunoSEQ multiplex PCR; the TCRdb copy retains only in-frame clones and omits some. Among 60,000 to 85,000 clones, roughly 80% were seen once, and the ten largest hold 5.5% to 8.5%. Sequences were derived from CD4+ or CD8+ T cells sorted from blood, sampled in a trial of the OX40 agonist ivuxolimab. These receptors all stem from an adult with an advanced solid tumor such as melanoma, head and neck, liver or kidney cancer. The CDR3 runs from the conserved cysteine through the conserved F or W. Each record gives: clone size, D gene, V gene, J gene, CDR3 DNA, CDR3 protein. D genes are given only for firm matches. Rows give clone size only sometimes, using once, few, many, or a class for an expanded clone.

size: -
D: -
V: TRBV7-6
J: TRBJ2-3
DNA: TGTGCCAGCAGCCGGACTAGCACAGATACGCAGTATTTT
CDR3: CASSRTSTDTQYF

size: -
D: -
V: TRBV7-9
J: TRBJ1-2
DNA: TGTGCCAGCAGCTTAGAAGAGTTTGGGGGAACGGGCTATGGCTACACCTTC
CDR3: CASSLEEFGGTGYGYTF

size: -
D: TRBD1
V: TRBV28
J: TRBJ1-4
DNA: TGTGCCAGCAGTTTACAGGGGGGAAATGAAAAACTGTTTTTT
CDR3: CASSLQGGNEKLFF

size: -
D: TRBD2
V: TRBV11-2
J: TRBJ2-3
DNA: TGTGCCAGCAGCTTCACTAGCGGGTTCAAAGATACGCAGTATTTT
CDR3: CASSFTSGFKDTQYF

size: medium-sized
D: -
V: TRBV2
J: TRBJ2-4
DNA: TGTGCCAGCAGTGATGCCAGTAAAAACATTCAGTACTTC
CDR3: CASSDASKNIQYF

size: few
D: -
V: TRBV29-1
J: TRBJ1-1
DNA: TGCAGCGTCCTTAATCAGGGCGACACTGAAGCTTTCTTT
CDR3: CSVLNQGDTEAFF

size: -
D: TRBD1
V: TRBV2
J: TRBJ2-1
DNA: TGTGCCAGCAGTGGAGGACAGGGGTTCGCAGAGTTCTTC
CDR3: CASSGGQGFAEFF

size: -
D: TRBD2
V: TRBV29-1
J: TRBJ2-1
DNA: TGCAGCGTTGTCCCCCCCGTTCCGGGGAGGGATGAGCAGTTCTTC
CDR3: CSVVPPVPGRDEQFF

size: -
D: TRBD2
V: TRBV5-6
J: TRBJ2-3
DNA: TGTGCCAGCAGCTATAGATCGGGAGGAACGGTAGATACGCAGTATTTT
CDR3: CASSYRSGGTVDTQYF

size: -
D: -
V: TRBV4-3
J: TRBJ1-1
DNA: TGCGCCAGCAGCCAGAACCCTAGAGGCGCACCGGGGGCTGAAGCTTTCTTT
CDR3: CASSQNPRGAPGAEAFF

size: -
D: -
V: TRBV7-6
J: TRBJ2-7
DNA: TGTGCCAGCAGCTTCCAGGGGGGGCGCGAGCAGTACTTC
CDR3: CASSFQGGREQYF

size: -
D: -
V: TRBV7-2
J: TRBJ1-4
DNA: TGTGCCAGCAGCTTAGTTCCGGGACTGACTGTAGAAAAACTGTTTTTT
CDR3: CASSLVPGLTVEKLFF

size: -
D: TRBD1
V: TRBV6-1
J: TRBJ2-7
DNA: TGTGCCAGCAGTGATAGGCTGGTGGGGACAGGGGGCTACGAGCAGTACTTC
CDR3: CASSDRLVGTGGYEQYF

size: -
D: -
V: TRBV6-1
J: TRBJ1-2
DNA: TGTGCCAGCAGTGAATCGGGAATAGGATACGGCTACACCTTC
CDR3: CASSESGIGYGYTF

size: -
D: TRBD1
V: TRBV28
J: TRBJ1-2
DNA: TGTGCCAGCAGTGCCCGGGACAGGGTTTACTATGGCTACACCTTC
CDR3: CASSARDRVYYGYTF

size: -
D: -
V: TRBV7-9
J: TRBJ1-1
DNA: TGTGCCAGCAGCTTACGTGGGAGGAACACTGAAGCTTTCTTT
CDR3: CASSLRGRNTEAFF

size: few
D: -
V: TRBV6-6
J: TRBJ1-6
DNA: TGTGCCAGCAGTTACGAGCGGGACGGGGCCCACTTT
CDR3: CASSYERDGAHF

size: few
D: -
V: TRBV11-3
J: TRBJ2-1
DNA: TGTGCCAGCAGCCCGTCGGAGGGGTTGTACAATGAGCAGTTCTTC
CDR3: CASSPSEGLYNEQFF

size: -
D: TRBD1
V: TRBV7-3
J: TRBJ2-3
DNA: TGTGCCAGCAGCCCAGGACAGGGGGCTTCAGATACGCAGTATTTT
CDR3: CASSPGQGASDTQYF

size: -
D: -
V: TRBV19
J: TRBJ1-5
DNA: TGTGCCAGTAGTTACGGAAACAGGGCGAGTCAGCCCCAGCATTTT
CDR3: CASSYGNRASQPQHF

size: -
D: -
V: TRBV6-1
J: TRBJ2-1
DNA: TGTGCCAGCAGTGAAACGGGGGCTCAGTTCTTC
CDR3: CASSETGAQFF

size: -
D: -
V: TRBV28
J: TRBJ1-6
DNA: TGTGCCAGCATAGAGAGGAGCTCCTATAATTCACCCCTCCACTTT
CDR3: CASIERSSYNSPLHF

size: -
D: TRBD1
V: TRBV2
J: TRBJ1-5
DNA: TGTGCCAGCAGTGGGACAGGGGGCGATCAGCCCCAGCATTTT
CDR3: CASSGTGGDQPQHF

size: -
D: TRBD2
V: TRBV25-1
J: TRBJ2-1
DNA: TGTGCCAGCAGTCGGCGGGGGGGCTCCTACAATGAGCAGTTCTTC
CDR3: CASSRRGGSYNEQFF

size: -
D: -
V: TRBV25-1
J: TRBJ2-1
DNA: TGTGCCAGCAGTGAATTTTTGGGGGCAAGGGTGGGTGAGCAGTTCTTC
CDR3: CASSEFLGARVGEQFF

size: -
D: -
V: TRBV4-1
J: TRBJ2-7
DNA: TGCGCCAGCAGCCAAGGGGGCGGGACGGGCGAGCAGTACTTC
CDR3: CASSQGGGTGEQYF

size: -
D: TRBD2
V: TRBV5-1
J: TRBJ2-3
DNA: TGCGCCAGCAGCTTGGAGCGGGGACGTTTGTCAGATACGCAGTATTTT
CDR3: CASSLERGRLSDTQYF

size: -
D: -
V: TRBV28
J: TRBJ2-3
DNA: TGTGCCAGCAGCCCCTTAATGTGGGAGAGCACAGATACGCAGTATTTT
CDR3: CASSPLMWESTDTQYF

size: -
D: -
V: TRBV6-1
J: TRBJ2-1
DNA: TGTGCCAGCAGTGAAACAGGGAGTCCCTACAATGAGCAGTTCTTC
CDR3: CASSETGSPYNEQFF

size: -
D: -
V: TRBV19
J: TRBJ2-1
DNA: TGTGCCAGTAGCCGCAAAGCCGGGACGGCATACAATGAGCAGTTCTTC
CDR3: CASSRKAGTAYNEQFF

size: -
D: TRBD2
V: TRBV5-4
J: TRBJ2-1
DNA: TGTGCCAGCAGCTTGGGGGGGACTATCCTTCGGAGTGAGCAGTTCTTC
CDR3: CASSLGGTILRSEQFF

size: -
D: TRBD2
V: TRBV6-4
J: TRBJ2-3
DNA: TGTGCCAGCGGGGTAGCGGGGGGTCCAGATACGCAGTATTTT
CDR3: CASGVAGGPDTQYF

size: -
D: -
V: TRBV30
J: TRBJ1-6
DNA: TGTGCCTCGTCCTTGTGGGGGTACAATTCACCCCTCCACTTT
CDR3: CASSLWGYNSPLHF

size: few
D: TRBD1
V: TRBV13
J: TRBJ2-3
DNA: TGTGCCAGCCGTCCTAGCGACAGGGGAGGCACAGATACGCAGTATTTT
CDR3: CASRPSDRGGTDTQYF

size: -
D: TRBD2
V: TRBV2
J: TRBJ2-3
DNA: TGTGCCAGCAAGGGGTCTAGCGGTCGGAGCGGGGCAGATACGCAGTATTTT
CDR3: CASKGSSGRSGADTQYF

size: -
D: -
V: TRBV19
J: TRBJ2-6
DNA: TGTGCCAGTAGTACGTTAGGACACGTCTCCTCTGGGGCCAACGTCCTGACTTTC
CDR3: CASSTLGHVSSGANVLTF

size: -
D: -
V: TRBV6-5
J: TRBJ1-2
DNA: TGTGCCAGCAGTTACGGGGGGGCGGGTGGCTACACCTTC
CDR3: CASSYGGAGGYTF

size: -
D: -
V: TRBV19
J: TRBJ2-3
DNA: TGTGCCAGTAGTTTCTTCACAGATACGCAGTATTTT
CDR3: CASSFFTDTQYF

size: -
D: -
V: TRBV6-1
J: TRBJ2-5
DNA: TGTGCCAGCAGTCGACAGGTGCAAGAGACCCAGTACTTC
CDR3: CASSRQVQETQYF

size: -
D: TRBD1
V: TRBV6-6
J: TRBJ1-2
DNA: TGTGCCAGCAGTTACGGGGGGGGGACAGGGTTTGGCTACACCTTC
CDR3: CASSYGGGTGFGYTF

size: -
D: -
V: TRBV2
J: TRBJ1-3
DNA: TGTGCCAGCAGATGGAGGGAGCCGCTGAACACCATATATTTT
CDR3: CASRWREPLNTIYF

size: -
D: TRBD1
V: TRBV6-5
J: TRBJ2-1
DNA: TGTGCCAGCAGTTCGGGACAGTCGGATGAGCAGTTCTTC
CDR3: CASSSGQSDEQFF

size: -
D: -
V: TRBV5-1
J: TRBJ2-2
DNA: TGCGCCAGCAGCTTGACAGGGAGCTCGAACACCGGGGAGCTGTTTTTT
CDR3: CASSLTGSSNTGELFF

size: -
D: TRBD2
V: TRBV6-6
J: TRBJ2-3
DNA: TGTGCCAGCAGCCTTAGGACTAGCGGGGGCCCAGATACGCAGTATTTT
CDR3: CASSLRTSGGPDTQYF

size: -
D: -
V: TRBV28
J: TRBJ1-2
DNA: TGTGCCAGCCTTTCATCGGGGGCCGGCTATGGCTACACCTTC
CDR3: CASLSSGAGYGYTF

size: -
D: -
V: TRBV13
J: TRBJ2-6
DNA: TGTGCCAGCAGCCCCCGAGGGAGCTCTGGGGCCAACGTCCTGACTTTC
CDR3: CASSPRGSSGANVLTF